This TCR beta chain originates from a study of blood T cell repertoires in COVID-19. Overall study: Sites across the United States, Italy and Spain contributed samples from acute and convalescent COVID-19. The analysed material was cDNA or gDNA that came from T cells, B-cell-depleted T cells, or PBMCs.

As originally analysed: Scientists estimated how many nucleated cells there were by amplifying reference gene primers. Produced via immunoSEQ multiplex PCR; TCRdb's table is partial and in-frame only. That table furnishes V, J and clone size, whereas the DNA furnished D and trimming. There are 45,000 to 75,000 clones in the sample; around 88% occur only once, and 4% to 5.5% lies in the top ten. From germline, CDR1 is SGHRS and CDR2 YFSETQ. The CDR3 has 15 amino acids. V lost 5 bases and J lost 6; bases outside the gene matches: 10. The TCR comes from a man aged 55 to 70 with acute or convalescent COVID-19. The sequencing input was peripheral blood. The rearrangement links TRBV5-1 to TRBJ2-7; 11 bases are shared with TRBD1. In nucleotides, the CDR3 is TGCGCCAGCAGTAATACCGGGACAGGGGGGGCCGAGCAGTACTTC. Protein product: CASSNTGTGGAEQYF.